The next 13 T cell receptor beta chains were all read from a single sample in a study of blood T cell repertoires in COVID-19. TCRdb keeps only in-frame clones here, not all; method: immunoSEQ multiplex PCR. The sample includes about 150,000 clones, roughly 89% of them seen just once. The specimen sequenced was peripheral blood. These receptors were obtained from a man in his 60s with active or convalescent COVID-19.

V usage is TRBV9 and J usage is TRBJ1-1; D perhaps matches TRBD1 (6 bases). The CDR3 totals 15 residues. The V and J ends lost 0 bases and 4 bases respectively, with 13 bases between them. Germline V gene sequence: CDR1 SGDLS, CDR2 YYNGEE. CDR3 DNA sequence: TGTGCCAGCAGCGTAGTAACAGGGAGGGCCACTGAAGCTTTCTTT. Its translation: CASSVVTGRATEAFF.

The count of this clone is one. The chain carries TRBV4-3 and TRBJ1-1, with D unclear. Germline V gene lookup returns CDR1 LGHNA and CDR2 YSLEER. This CDR3 is built from 13 residues. Trimming shortened V by 0 bases and J by 7 bases, and 9 bases separated the two germline ends. The CDR3 spells CASSQDYRSEAFF. Written as DNA, the CDR3 is TGCGCCAGCAGCCAAGATTATAGGAGTGAAGCTTTCTTT.

This sequence joins TRBV28 and TRBJ2-1, with 8 positions matching TRBD2. V lost 6 bases to trimming and J lost 8 bases; unmatched junction nucleotides: 9. Per the germline V gene, CDR1 is MDHEN and CDR2 is SYDVKM. The CDR3 contains 14 residues. CDR3 coding DNA: TGTGCCAGCAGGGAACCGGGACTAGGCTATGAGCAGTTCTTC. Its protein product is CASREPGLGYEQFF.

The chain couples TRBV19 to TRBJ2-3; the D gene is possibly TRBD2 (5 bases). The ends were cut back, 0 bases at V and 0 bases at J, with 16 bases in the middle. Germline V CDR1 and CDR2: LNHDA, SQIVND (reference sequence). The CDR3 extends over 18 amino acids. CDR3 in amino acids: CASSIDWRPSSSTDTQYF. The DNA for the CDR3 is TGTGCCAGTAGTATAGATTGGAGGCCGTCGAGTAGCACAGATACGCAGTATTTT.

This sequence joins TRBV19 and TRBJ2-1, with TRBD1 matching over 10 bases. This CDR3 has 18 amino acids. Looked up from germline, CDR1 is LNHDA and CDR2 is SQIVND (reference sequence). Unmatched junction bases numbered 14, after V lost 4 bases and J lost 5 bases. DNA of the CDR3: TGTGCCAGTAGTACGGGGGGTTTCGGGACAGGGGTTAACAATGAGCAGTTCTTC. It is translated as CASSTGGFGTGVNNEQFF. Filled out from reference TRBV19 and TRBJ2-1, the complete variable domain reads DGGITQSPKYLFRKEGQNVTLSCEQNLNHDAMYWYRQDPGQGLRLIYYSQIVNDFQKGDIAEGYSVSREKKESFPLTVTSAQKNPTAFYLCASSTGGFGTGVNNEQFFGPGTRLTVL.

The count of this clone is one. The chain is built from TRBV30 and TRBJ2-7; 7 bases map to TRBD2. V lost 4 bases, J lost 6 bases, and 15 bases stayed unmatched. CDR3 size: 15 residues. Per germline, CDR1 GTSNPN and CDR2 SVGIG (reference sequence). CDR3 bases: TGTGCCTGGACCCGAGGGGACTACCAGGGCCTCGAGCAGTACTTC. It is translated as CAWTRGDYQGLEQYF.

V and J are TRBV6-5 and TRBJ1-1; D unclear. Trimming shortened V by 5 bases and J by 1 base, and 8 bases separated the two germline ends. The V gene's germline CDR1 is MNHEY and CDR2 SVGAGI. The CDR3 covers 13 residues. The CDR3 region is CASSLVRNTEAFF. As DNA, the CDR3 is TGTGCCAGCAGTCTAGTGAGGAACACTGAAGCTTTCTTT.

This chain uses TRBV28 with TRBJ2-7; D is undetermined. The CDR3 consists of 11 residues. The germline CDR1 and CDR2 sequences are MDHEN and SYDVKM. The V and J ends lost 3 bases and 4 bases respectively, with 4 bases between them. Here the CDR3 reads CASSLRYEQYF. The CDR3 DNA follows: TGTGCCAGCAGTTTGAGGTACGAGCAGTACTTC.

This clone appeared a single time. This chain connects TRBV5-1 to TRBJ1-3; D call uncertain. V lost 3 bases and J 4 bases, leaving 11 bases between the germline ends. The V gene's germline CDR1 is SGHRS and CDR2 YFSETQ. The CDR3 covers 14 residues. The CDR3 DNA is TGCGCCAGCAGCTCGGGAGGCCTGGGAAACACCATATATTTT. It codes for CASSSGGLGNTIYF.

Points on this clone: Other DNA sequences in the sample encode the same CDR3. The V gene is TRBV5-1, the J gene TRBJ2-5; TRBD1 aligns across 9 bases. The CDR3 consists of 14 residues. From germline, CDR1 is SGHRS and CDR2 YFSETQ. Trimming cost V 4 bases and J 5 bases; bases outside gene matches: 6. CDR3 coding DNA: TGCGCCAGCAGCCCGGGACAGGGAGGCGAGACCCAGTACTTC. It codes for CASSPGQGGETQYF.

This chain connects TRBV20-1 to TRBJ2-1, with 12 bases that match TRBD1. The germline gives CDR1 DFQATT, CDR2 SNEGSKA (reference sequence). V shed 5 bases and J 16 bases; nucleotides not matched to a gene: 3. CDR3 size: 10 residues. CDR3 amino acids: CSAGTGGKFF. The CDR3, as DNA: TGCAGTGCTGGGACAGGGGGCAAATTCTTC.

J is TRBJ2-7 and V is TRBV11-2, with 7 bases matching TRBD2. The CDR3 loop spans 12 amino acids. V dropped 6 bases and J dropped 6; count of bases not matched to a gene: 5. In germline, CDR1 is SGHAT, CDR2 FQNNGV. The CDR3 DNA reads as TGTGCCAGCAGTCGGGACTACTCCGAGCAGTACTTC. Amino acid sequence: CASSRDYSEQYF.

The rearrangement links TRBV28 to TRBJ2-3, with TRBD2 identical over 16 bases. The V gene's germline CDR1 is MDHEN and CDR2 SYDVKM. The V segment lost 2 bases and the J segment 6 bases; nucleotides outside the gene matches: 5. The CDR3 runs to 17 residues. CDR3 residues: CASSLGTSGGARDTQYF. CDR3 sequence (DNA): TGTGCCAGCAGTTTAGGGACTAGCGGGGGGGCTCGTGATACGCAGTATTTT.